This T cell receptor beta chain was profiled in a study of response to subunit inactivated influenza vaccine (dated by TCRdb to 2016 to 2018). About the study as a whole: To follow how T cells responded to a trivalent subunit inactivated influenza vaccine, the researchers relied on deep quantitative profiling of the T cell receptor repertoire. Overall results and qualifications from the work: The authors proposed that each seasonal influenza vaccination may bring in only a limited number of new T cells.

This clonotype came up many times. Which antigen it targets is not known. No qualities accompany the bases; no much larger clone lies one base away. Trimming accounts for 4 bases at V and 9 bases at J, while the number of junction bases matched to no gene is 6. The cysteine opens and the phenylalanine closes a CDR3 of 13 amino acids. CDR3 DNA is the only sequence kept; it has 39 bases, read in frame from the first base. CDR1 and CDR2 are drawn from the germline V gene: SGHRS, YFSETQ. The library was obtained by RT-PCR. TCRdb lists the instrument as Illumina HiSeq 2500. Clones were called with MiXCR by TCRdb after fastp trimmed the public reads at Q25, and only in-frame beta chains were retained. Rows merge per CDR3 protein into single entries with the most common DNA and genes. This sample holds 500,000 to 600,000 distinct CDR3 sequences; 14% were observed only once. Of the sample, over 8.5% is held by the ten largest clones.

The clonotype was recovered from a man aged 50-59 years who received an inactivated influenza vaccine. Donor details come from another sample of the same person, matched by shared clones. The chain employs TRBV5-1 and TRBJ2-1, and 8 junctional nucleotides match TRBD1. The source was PBMCs from blood, collected 11 to 12 days after vaccination. Here the CDR3 is given as CASSTGQGGEQFF. Here is the DNA: TGCGCCAGCAGCACCGGACAGGGAGGTGAGCAGTTCTTC.